The rows below give T cell receptor beta chains drawn from one sample of a study of blood T cell repertoires in COVID-19. Libraries were prepared by immunoSEQ multiplex PCR; TCRdb keeps only in-frame clonotypes and omits some of them. The data hold fewer than 180,000 clones, with around 90% observed a single time. Material for sequencing was peripheral blood. The origin of the receptors is an older woman with active or convalescent COVID-19. CDR3s leave out the opening cysteine and the closing phenylalanine or tryptophan. Fields, in order: V gene, D gene, J gene, CDR3 protein. D genes are given only for firm matches.

TRBV7-2	NA	TRBJ1-2	ASSPETGLDYGYT
TRBV13	TRBD1	TRBJ2-1	ASSPPTGGDFPSSYNEQF
TRBV6-2/TRBV6-3	TRBD2	TRBJ2-7	ASSYPPGGSRYEQY
TRBV5-1	TRBD1	TRBJ2-3	ASSLARQGAPTDTQY
TRBV6-5	NA	TRBJ1-6	ASSTRGNSPLH
TRBV4-3	TRBD1	TRBJ1-5	ASSQDPQGSQPQH
TRBV5-8	TRBD1	TRBJ2-3	ASSLLRDRGRSDTQY
TRBV7-8	TRBD1	TRBJ1-1	ASSFGQGRTEAF
TRBV6-5	TRBD1	TRBJ2-1	ASAGQGAYNEQF
TRBV19	TRBD1	TRBJ2-2	ASNRDRNTGELF
TRBV3-1/TRBV3-2	NA	TRBJ2-2	ASAFAYDVTGELF
TRBV29-1	TRBD1	TRBJ1-1	SVGDRGPRDTEAF
TRBV6-5	TRBD1	TRBJ2-7	ASRSGQGRAYEQY
TRBV27	NA	TRBJ2-3	ASSLSRPTDTQY
TRBV25-1	NA	TRBJ1-6	ASSNPGDGSPLH
TRBV4-3	NA	TRBJ1-4	ASSQDLGGVRKLF
TRBV6-5	TRBD1	TRBJ2-1	ASSPGQVNNEQF
TRBV6-5	TRBD1	TRBJ1-4	ASRFDRAGEKLF
TRBV7-3	TRBD1	TRBJ2-3	ASSYQGETDTQY
TRBV5-6	NA	TRBJ1-1	ASSWGPTANTEAF
TRBV7-2	NA	TRBJ2-5	ASSPRQTAIVQETQY
TRBV10-3	NA	TRBJ1-2	AISEGDTRYGYT
TRBV3-1/TRBV3-2	NA	TRBJ1-4	ASSQNAQTNEKLF
TRBV10-3	TRBD1	TRBJ1-3	AISQLQGAASGNTIY
TRBV30	NA	TRBJ2-5	AWSAGEETQY
TRBV19	TRBD1	TRBJ1-2	ASRLRDREGYT
TRBV19	TRBD1	TRBJ1-2	ASSIGTGKNYGYT
TRBV9	NA	TRBJ1-6	ASSADGFNSPLH
TRBV4-1	NA	TRBJ1-3	ASSQSTGGNTIY
TRBV20-1	NA	TRBJ1-5	SANERLGPQH
TRBV9	NA	TRBJ2-2	ASSFGTTNTGELF
TRBV2	NA	TRBJ1-2	ASSLDKLYGYT
TRBV11-2	TRBD1	TRBJ1-1	ASSSSDRANTEAF
TRBV19	NA	TRBJ1-5	ASSATVLSNQPQH
TRBV10-3	TRBD2	TRBJ2-1	AISELSGGARNEQF
TRBV6-5	TRBD1	TRBJ1-1	ASRRTGTEAF
TRBV14	NA	TRBJ2-2	ASSQAGAGELF
TRBV19	NA	TRBJ1-4	ASSIGGLANEKLF
TRBV11-2	NA	TRBJ2-2	ASSLSGDTGELF
TRBV5-1	NA	TRBJ2-5	ASSQQGLETQY
TRBV3-1/TRBV3-2	TRBD1	TRBJ2-3	ACETGDTDTQY
TRBV6-5	NA	TRBJ2-2	ASSWTEGSAGELF
TRBV2	NA	TRBJ1-1	ATGYNTEAF
TRBV18	NA	TRBJ1-2	ASSPLNRQDGYGYT
TRBV30	NA	TRBJ1-3	AWTAWDKLSGNTIY
TRBV11-2	NA	TRBJ1-2	ASSLRGYGYT
TRBV5-1	NA	TRBJ2-2	ASSLGLSNTGELF
TRBV6-1	NA	TRBJ1-5	ASSEGPRGNQPQH
TRBV7-9	NA	TRBJ1-3	ASRGWAGESSGNTIY
TRBV2	TRBD1	TRBJ1-1	ASSESRGLNTEAF
TRBV4-3	NA	TRBJ2-2	ASSLQVNTGELF